The 3 T cell receptor beta chains in this list originate from one sample, sequenced in a study of blood T cell repertoires in COVID-19 (dated by TCRdb to 2020 to 2022). The library was made by the immunoSEQ multiplex PCR assay. Entries here come from immuneACCESS through TCRdb and include only in-frame sequences with V and J called. Some clones fail to appear in such tables; in the studies checked, an unresolved V gene covers under half of the shortfall, and the cause of the remainder is unknown. Present in this sample are just over 200,000 clones, roughly 75% of which were seen just once. Less than 7% of the sample goes to the ten largest clones. Material: peripheral blood. The receptors come from a woman in her seventies with acute or convalescent COVID-19.

The V call is TRBV28, the J call TRBJ1-5, with a possible D match to TRBD1 (5 bases). Germline CDR1 is MDHEN and CDR2 is SYDVKM. The ends were cut back, 8 bases at V and 0 bases at J, with 11 bases in the middle. This CDR3 spans 14 amino acids. The CDR3 spells CASVMGGSNQPQHF. The CDR3 DNA reads as TGTGCCAGCGTCATGGGGGGTAGCAATCAGCCCCAGCATTTT.

The V gene is TRBV18, the J gene TRBJ2-6; 8 bases agree with TRBD2. The CDR3 has 18 residues. Germline-derived CDR1 and CDR2 are KGHSH and LQKENI. V trimming: 0 bases; J trimming: 0 bases; junction bases outside the gene matches: 4. The CDR3 loop is CASSPPSRGGSGANVLTF. The CDR3 DNA reads TGTGCCAGCTCACCACCGTCCCGGGGGGGCTCTGGGGCCAACGTCCTGACTTTC.

This clone was seen once. The rearrangement links TRBV7-9 to TRBJ1-1, with 7 nucleotides matching TRBD1. With 0 bases clipped from V and 3 bases from J, the junction kept 7 bases outside the gene matches. Germline assignment: CDR1 SEHNR and CDR2 FQNEAQ (reference sequence). This CDR3 is built from 16 residues. The CDR3 protein is CASSLAGAGGDTEAFF. The DNA of the CDR3 is TGTGCCAGCAGCTTAGCCGGGGCAGGGGGAGACACTGAAGCTTTCTTT.